A single sample gave rise to the 11 T cell receptor beta chains below, sequenced in a study of beta chain features in type 1 diabetes. Since all of the isolated RNA was reverse transcribed, expressed TCRB transcripts were what got sequenced. Clones were sequenced by immunoSEQ multiplex PCR, and TCRdb holds only the in-frame ones, with some missing. There are roughly 150,000 clones in the sample; 11% occur only once, and about 1.9% lies in the top ten. Sequenced material: central memory CD4+ T cells from blood. Receptor source: a young man in good health.

The chain carries TRBV5-1 and TRBJ2-1, with D perhaps being TRBD1 or TRBD2 (6 bases each). The V end was cut by 4 bases, the J end by 8 bases, with 16 bases between. Germline V gene sequence: CDR1 SGHRS, CDR2 YFSETQ. The CDR3 is made up of 14 amino acids. CDR3 nucleotides: TGCGCCAGCAGCCAAAAGATGGGGGGCCATGAGCAGTTCTTC. Protein sequence: CASSQKMGGHEQFF.

This clone was detected many times. At the DNA level, this CDR3 is encoded by other sequences in the same sample as well. This chain connects TRBV28 to TRBJ2-1; unclear D gene. Trimming pared 3 bases from V and 8 bases from J, leaving 5 bases between. Germline V CDR1 and CDR2: MDHEN, SYDVKM. This CDR3 is built from 11 residues. The CDR3: CASSLRYEQFF. The DNA of the CDR3 is TGTGCCAGCAGTTTGCGATATGAGCAGTTCTTC. The variable domain in full, with the rest retrieved from reference TRBV28 and TRBJ2-1, is DVKVTQSSRYLVKRTGEKVFLECVQDMDHENMFWYRQDPGLGLRLIYFSYDVKMKEKGDIPEGYSVSREKKERFSLILESASTNQTSMYLCASSLRYEQFFGPGTRLTVL.

Only a few counts were recorded for this clone. The V and J genes are TRBV28 and TRBJ2-6; D is unresolved. CDR1 MDHEN and CDR2 SYDVKM come from the germline V gene. The CDR3 runs 14 residues. Between the trimmed V and J ends, which lost 6 bases and 1 base, there was a span of 7 bases. CDR3 region: CASSQRSGANVLTF. CDR3 nucleotide sequence: TGTGCCAGCAGCCAACGGTCTGGGGCCAACGTCCTGACTTTC.

This clone was seen at least ten times. The chain links TRBV23-1 to TRBJ2-5; no firm D call. TRBV23-1 is labeled an ORF, and its function is uncertain. This CDR3 has 14 amino acids. Trimming left V 8 bases short and J 7 bases short, with 20 bases between. CDR3 coding DNA: TGCGCCAGCCTCCGGTGGGGTATTGAAGGGACCCAGTACTTC. Translating gives CASLRWGIEGTQYF.

The chain couples TRBV7-9 to TRBJ1-5, with D possibly being TRBD1 (6 bases). V lost 1 base and J lost 1, with 20 bases in between. CDR1 is SEHNR and CDR2 is FQNEAQ in the germline V gene (reference sequence). This CDR3 comprises 19 residues. The chain's CDR3 is CASSLVLGARSKSNQPQHF. The CDR3 nucleotides read TGTGCCAGCAGCTTAGTTCTGGGGGCGCGAAGTAAAAGCAATCAGCCCCAGCATTTT. The entire variable domain, with the rest obtained from reference TRBV7-9 and TRBJ1-5, is as follows: DTGVSQNPRHKITKRGQNVTFRCDPISEHNRLYWYRQTLGQGPEFLTYFQNEAQLEKSRLLSDRFSAERPKGSFSTLEIQRTEQGDSAMYLCASSLVLGARSKSNQPQHFGDGTRLSIL.

In regard to this clone: A read error may explain this, as a much larger clone is one base away. The J gene is TRBJ2-5, the V gene TRBV5-1, with no clear D. Germline V gene sequence: CDR1 SGHRS, CDR2 YFSETQ. The CDR3 length is 15 residues. In nucleotides, the CDR3 is TGCGCCAGCAGGGATCAAACCGGGCCCCAAGGGACCCAGTACTTC. Translation gives CASRDQTGPQGTQYF. The variable domain in full, completed from reference TRBV5-1 and TRBJ2-5, reads KAGVTQTPRYLIKTRGQQVTLSCSPISGHRSVSWYQQTPGQGLQFLFEYFSETQRNKGNFPGRFSGRQFSNSRSEMNVSTLELGDSALYLCASRDQTGPQGTQYFGPGTRLLVL.

This clone occurred many times. The chain is built from TRBV7-2 and TRBJ1-1; tentative D call: TRBD1 (6 bases). Trimming stripped 5 bases from V and 1 base from J, with 14 bases between. The CDR3 has 15 amino acids. Per germline, CDR1 SGHTA and CDR2 FQGNSA. The CDR3 nucleotides are TGTGCCAGCAGCCTAGGACAGTTCACGAACACTGAAGCTTTCTTT. Its protein is CASSLGQFTNTEAFF.

This chain links TRBV5-1 with TRBJ2-1; TRBD1 matches 8 bases. The V segment lost 0 bases and the J segment 6 bases; nucleotides outside the gene matches: 8. Germline CDR1 is SGHRS and CDR2 is YFSETQ. The length of the CDR3 is 16 residues. The CDR3 protein is CASSLARTGLGNEQFF. The CDR3, as DNA: TGCGCCAGCAGCTTGGCGAGGACAGGGTTGGGCAATGAGCAGTTCTTC.

V is TRBV9 and J is TRBJ2-1, with a tentative D call TRBD1 (6 bases). Looked up from germline, CDR1 is SGDLS and CDR2 is YYNGEE. The CDR3 sequence is 14 residues long. V gave up 0 bases and J gave up 10 bases, with 14 bases separating them. DNA of the CDR3: TGTGCCAGCAGCGTAGAACCCCTGACAGGCGAGCAGTTCTTC. Protein: CASSVEPLTGEQFF.

The chain uses TRBV5-8 and TRBJ2-1; the D is unclear. Per the germline V gene, CDR1 is SGHTS and CDR2 is YDEGEE. With 4 bases removed from V and 10 bases from J, the gap between germline ends came to 21 bases. This CDR3 spans 15 amino acids. CDR3 DNA sequence: TGTGCCAGCAGCCAAGAGCGAAGGACGTCCCCCGAGCAGTTCTTC. It specifies CASSQERRTSPEQFF.

This clone was counted only a few times. The chain recombines TRBV2 with TRBJ1-5; 10 nucleotides match TRBD1. The CDR3 has 15 residues. The V gene end was trimmed by 6 bases and the J gene end by 3 bases; junction bases not matched to a gene: 5. The germline V gene has CDR1 SNHLY and CDR2 FYNNEI. The CDR3 coding sequence is TGTGCCAGCAGCCGACAGGGGGCGAACAATCAGCCCCAGCATTTT. It is translated as CASSRQGANNQPQHF.